This T cell receptor (beta chain) emerged from a study of control samples from healthy donors and cancer patients. Sequencing used immunoSEQ multiplex PCR; TCRdb keeps in-frame clones, though not all of them. The repertoire holds 55,000 to 75,000 clones, with around 87% as singletons. This clone was seen only once. The CDR3 covers 15 residues. V lost 5 bases, J lost 1 base, and 11 bases lay in between. In germline, CDR1 is LNHDA, CDR2 SQIVND (reference sequence). This receptor was taken from a woman between 50 and 59 years old with head and neck cancer. The gene calls are TRBV19 and TRBJ2-2, with D unclear. The specimen sequenced was PBMCs. In DNA, the CDR3 is TGTGCCAGTAGTCCTCCCCCCAAGAACACCGGGGAGCTGTTTTTT. It is translated as CASSPPPKNTGELFF.